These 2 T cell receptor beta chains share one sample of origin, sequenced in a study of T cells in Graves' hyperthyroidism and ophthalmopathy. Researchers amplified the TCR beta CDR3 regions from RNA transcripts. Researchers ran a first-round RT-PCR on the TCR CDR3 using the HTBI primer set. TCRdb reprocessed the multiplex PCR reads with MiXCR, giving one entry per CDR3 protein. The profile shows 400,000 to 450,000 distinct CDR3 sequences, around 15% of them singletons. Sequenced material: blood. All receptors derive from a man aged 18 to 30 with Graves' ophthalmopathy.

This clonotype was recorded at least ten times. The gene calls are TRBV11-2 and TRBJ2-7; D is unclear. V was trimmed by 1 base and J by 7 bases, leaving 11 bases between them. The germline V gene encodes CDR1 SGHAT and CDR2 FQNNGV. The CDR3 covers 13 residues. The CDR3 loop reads CASSLVELGEQYF. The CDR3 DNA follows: TGTGCCAGCAGCTTAGTAGAATTGGGGGAGCAGTACTTC.

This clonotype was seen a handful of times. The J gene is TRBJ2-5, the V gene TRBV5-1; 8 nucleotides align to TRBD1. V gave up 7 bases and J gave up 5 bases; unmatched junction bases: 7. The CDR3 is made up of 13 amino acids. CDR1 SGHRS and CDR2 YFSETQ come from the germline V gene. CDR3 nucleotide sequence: TGCGCCAGCGGCCTACAGGGGGAGGAGACCCAGTACTTC. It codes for CASGLQGEETQYF.